A single sample gave rise to the 3 T cell receptor beta chains below, sequenced in a study of PD-1 blockade in classical Hodgkin lymphoma (dated by TCRdb to 2020 to 2022). In light of the paper, this sample's time point label describes: cycle 4 day 1 (C4D1), after six to seven weeks of nivolumab. All trial patients had relapsed after autologous stem cell transplantation, with cohorts A, B and C differing in prior brentuximab vedotin exposure. Library preparation was by the immunoSEQ multiplex PCR assay. The table was pulled from immuneACCESS by TCRdb, which kept in-frame rearrangements only. Such tables lose some clones; where checked, under half of the loss comes from unresolved V genes, and the rest has no known cause. The table for this sample lists roughly 30,000 clones; about 81% of them were counted only once. The ten largest clones represent about 18% of the sample. The sample was peripheral blood mononuclear cells (PBMCs), taken before the fourth cycle of nivolumab. Receptors were obtained from a human donor with classical Hodgkin lymphoma.

The chain links TRBV4-3 to TRBJ1-4, with unresolved D. The germline CDR1 and CDR2 sequences are LGHNA and YSLEER. There are 15 residues in the CDR3. The V end was cut by 0 bases, the J end by 5 bases, with 10 bases between. The CDR3 sequence: CASSQDSTPNEKLFF. For the CDR3, the DNA is TGCGCCAGCAGCCAAGACTCGACGCCAAATGAAAAACTGTTTTTT.

This chain joins TRBV7-8 and TRBJ2-7; 9 bases map to TRBD2. The CDR3 contains 15 residues. Germline CDR1 SGHVS, CDR2 FQNEAQ. V was pared by 7 bases and J by 3 bases, with 10 bases of the junction left unmatched. CDR3 DNA: TGTGCCAGCAATCTGGGGCTAGCGGGGTTCTACGAGCAGTACTTC. This translates into CASNLGLAGFYEQYF. Supplemented by reference TRBV7-8 and TRBJ2-7, the full variable domain reads GAGVSQSPRYKVAKRGQDVALRCDPISGHVSLFWYQQALGQGPEFLTYFQNEAQLDKSGLPSDRFFAERPEGSVSTLKIQRTQQEDSAVYLCASNLGLAGFYEQYFGPGTRLTVT.

This chain uses TRBV11-2 with TRBJ1-6; perhaps TRBD1 as D (6 bases). Germline-derived CDR1 and CDR2 are SGHAT and FQNNGV. This CDR3 region has 15 residues. Trimming removed 3 bases from V and 7 bases from J, with 13 bases in between. CDR3 protein: CASSFRTGNNSPLHF. The CDR3 nucleotides read TGTGCCAGCAGCTTTCGAACAGGGAACAATTCACCCCTCCACTTT.